The sequence of this T cell receptor (beta chain) was determined in a study of glioma-infiltrating T cells after dendritic cell vaccination. Whole-study context: Dendritic cell vaccination trial patients had either newly diagnosed or recurrent glioblastoma. Dendritic cells derived from monocytes and pulsed with autologous tumor lysate formed the vaccine.

Assay used: immunoSEQ multiplex PCR; TCRdb lists only in-frame clones, some missing. Here the sample spans approximately 90,000 clones, approximately 78% being singletons. V was shortened by 2 bases and J by 2 bases, with 9 bases between the two germline ends. CDR1 and CDR2 (germline): SEHNR, FQNEAQ (reference sequence). There are 14 residues in the CDR3. Regarding time point: after dendritic cell vaccination, including at tumor progression/relapse. Only patients with spare fresh-frozen tumor and over two years of follow-up were included. This specimen consisted of blood, obtained after dendritic cell vaccination. The chain recombines TRBV7-9 with TRBJ2-5; perhaps TRBD2 as D (5 bases). This clonotype was obtained from a human donor with glioblastoma. The CDR3 region has the DNA TGTGCCAGCAGCTTATCAGGAGGACAAGAGACCCAGTACTTC. Its protein product is CASSLSGGQETQYF.